The text below deals with one TCR beta chain. The CDR3 runs 16 residues. Germline V gives CDR1 MDHEN, CDR2 SYDVKM. The trim removed 7 bases at V and 4 bases at J, leaving 11 bases unmatched. In the original processing: By means of reference gene primer amplification, nucleated cell counts were estimated. Produced via immunoSEQ multiplex PCR; TCRdb's table is partial and in-frame only. Clone size and V and J calls were adopted from that table, with D and trimming inferred from the DNA. Here the sample spans roughly 220,000 clones, roughly 84% being singletons. This sample was included in a study of blood T cell repertoires in COVID-19. For the study at large: Collection of acute and convalescent COVID-19 samples took place in the United States, Italy and Spain. From T cells, B-cell-depleted T cells, or PBMCs came the material, which was cDNA or gDNA.

This chain links TRBV28 with TRBJ2-7, with 12 positions matching TRBD2. The sample was peripheral blood. The TCR was taken from a woman younger than 45 who had recovered from COVID-19. The CDR3 coding sequence is TGTGCCAGCACCCCTCCGGGACTAGCGGGCCGGTACGAGCAGTACTTC. Translated: CASTPPGLAGRYEQYF.